This is a list of T cell receptor beta chains from one sample in a study of neurological immune-mediated disorders. TCRdb re-analysed the 5' RACE reads in MiXCR, keeping a single row per CDR3 protein. The top ten hold roughly 10% of the sample, which has 55,000 to 75,000 distinct CDR3 sequences, roughly 13% seen once. Material: PBMCs. The receptors come from a woman aged 55-75 years with HTLV-1-associated myelopathy (HAM/TSP). Both conserved end residues are part of each CDR3. A D gene is named only where the DNA matches it firmly. A row's size may be missing; if present it is once, few, many or a size class.

D gene	V gene	J gene	clone size	CDR3 DNA	CDR3 protein
TRBD2	TRBV7-2	TRBJ2-7	many	TGTGCCAGCAGCTTGCAGGCGGGAGTCTCCTACGAGCAGTACTTC	CASSLQAGVSYEQYF
.	TRBV18	TRBJ2-6	few	TGTGCCAGCTCACCTGGGCTTTCTGGGGCCAACGTCCTGACTTTC	CASSPGLSGANVLTF
.	TRBV7-9	TRBJ1-4	many	TGTGCCAGCAGCTTAGGGTCAGGAGGAATCGTTAATGAAAAACTGTTTTTT	CASSLGSGGIVNEKLFF
TRBD2	TRBV12-3/TRBV12-4	TRBJ2-7	many	TGTGCCAGCATCGTAGCGGGGGCCTACGAGCAGTACTTC	CASIVAGAYEQYF
TRBD1	TRBV18	TRBJ2-7	many	TGTGCCAGCTCACCCGGGACAGGGTACGAGCAGTACTTC	CASSPGTGYEQYF
TRBD1	TRBV20-1	TRBJ2-1	many	TGCAGTGCCGCCGGGACAGGGGGCTCAGGGACTAGCCCTGGTGAGCAGTTCTTC	CSAAGTGGSGTSPGEQFF
.	TRBV4-2	TRBJ1-2	.	TGTGCCAGCAGCCAAGATTGGGCCAGACCTAGCTATGGCTACACCTTC	CASSQDWARPSYGYTF
.	TRBV12-3/TRBV12-4	TRBJ1-5	many	TGTGCCAGCAGCCAGGGAGGGGGTCAGCCCCAGCATTTT	CASSQGGGQPQHF
.	TRBV11-2	TRBJ2-5	many	TGTGCCAGCAGCTCGCCCAAGAATTCCCTCCAAGAGACCCAGTACTTC	CASSSPKNSLQETQYF
.	TRBV3-1	TRBJ2-5	many	TGTGCCAGCAGCCAAGTTAGGGAGACCCAGTACTTC	CASSQVRETQYF
TRBD2	TRBV27	TRBJ2-7	many	TGTGCCAGCAGTTTTTTCCGGCGGGAGGGCCTCGCCGAGCAGTACTTC	CASSFFRREGLAEQYF
TRBD1	TRBV12-3/TRBV12-4	TRBJ1-1	.	TGTGCCAGCAGTTTAAGACAGGGGATTGCGAACACTGAAGCTTTCTTT	CASSLRQGIANTEAFF
TRBD2	TRBV5-1	TRBJ2-2	many	TGCGCCAGCAGCCAAAGAGCAGGGACTAGCGGGAAGGACGGGGAGCTGTTTTTT	CASSQRAGTSGKDGELFF
TRBD2	TRBV29-1	TRBJ2-7	many	TGCAGCGTTGCCAGCGGGAGGAGTAACTACGAGCAGTACTTC	CSVASGRSNYEQYF
.	TRBV14	TRBJ1-2	few	TGTGCCAGCAGCCAAGGGATGCAGGGTGGCTACACCTTC	CASSQGMQGGYTF
TRBD1	TRBV5-6	TRBJ2-2	many	TGTGCCAGCAGCTTGGTCGCGGGACAGGCCGGGGAGCTGTTTTTT	CASSLVAGQAGELFF
.	TRBV5-1	TRBJ2-7	many	TGCGCCAGCAGCTTAAATACAGGGATTTACGAGCAGTACTTC	CASSLNTGIYEQYF
TRBD1	TRBV5-5	TRBJ2-1	many	TGTGCCAGCAGCTTGTGGGACAGGGAGTCCAATGAGCAGTTCTTC	CASSLWDRESNEQFF
TRBD1	TRBV11-2	TRBJ2-3	many	TGTGCCAGCAGCTTAGCCTATACAGGGGGCGCGACAGATACGCAGTATTTT	CASSLAYTGGATDTQYF
.	TRBV6-5	TRBJ2-7	many	TGTGCCGCCCTGGACTTTAGCTCCTACGAGCAGTACTTC	CAALDFSSYEQYF
.	TRBV4-1	TRBJ2-5	many	TGCGCCAGCAGCCAAGATTCCAACCAAGAGACCCAGTACTTC	CASSQDSNQETQYF
TRBD1	TRBV24-1	TRBJ1-5	many	TGTGCCAAACGAGACAGGGTTAGCAATCAGCCCCAGCATTTT	CAKRDRVSNQPQHF
.	TRBV7-9	TRBJ2-5	many	TGTGCCAGCAGCCGGGACGGGGGGACCCAGTACTTC	CASSRDGGTQYF
TRBD2	TRBV15	TRBJ2-1	many	TGTGCCACCAGCAGAGAGTTAATCGGACTAGTTATCGGTGAGCAGTTCTTC	CATSRELIGLVIGEQFF
TRBD2	TRBV5-1	TRBJ2-3	.	TGCGCCAGCAGCACCGGGACTAGCGGGGACCAAAATACGCAGTATTTT	CASSTGTSGDQNTQYF